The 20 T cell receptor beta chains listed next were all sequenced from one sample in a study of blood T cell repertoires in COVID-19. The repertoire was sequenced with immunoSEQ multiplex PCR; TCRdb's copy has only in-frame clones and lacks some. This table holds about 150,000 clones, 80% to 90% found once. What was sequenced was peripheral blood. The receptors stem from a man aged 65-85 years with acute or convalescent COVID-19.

The CDR3, as DNA: TGCAGCGTTGAAGGACAGGTGGGCACCGGGGAGCTGTTTTTT. Translating it yields CSVEGQVGTGELFF. This chain uses TRBV29-1 with TRBJ2-2, with D possibly matching TRBD1 (6 bases). The CDR3 covers 14 residues. V was clipped by 1 base and J by 4 bases, with 10 bases between them. CDR1 is SQVTM, CDR2 ANQGSEA, per germline.

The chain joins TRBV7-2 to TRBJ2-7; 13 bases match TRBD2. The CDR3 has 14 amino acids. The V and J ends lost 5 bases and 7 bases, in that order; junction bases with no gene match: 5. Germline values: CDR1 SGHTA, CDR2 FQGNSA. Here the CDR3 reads CASSPMGLAGEQYF. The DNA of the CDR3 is TGTGCCAGCAGCCCGATGGGACTAGCGGGAGAGCAGTACTTC.

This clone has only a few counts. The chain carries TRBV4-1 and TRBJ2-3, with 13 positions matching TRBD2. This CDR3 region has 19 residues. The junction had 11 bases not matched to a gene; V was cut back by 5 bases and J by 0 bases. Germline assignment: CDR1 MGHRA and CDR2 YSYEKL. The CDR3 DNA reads TGCGCCAGCAGCGATCCGGGGACTAGCGGGATCCTTAGCACAGATACGCAGTATTTT. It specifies CASSDPGTSGILSTDTQYF.

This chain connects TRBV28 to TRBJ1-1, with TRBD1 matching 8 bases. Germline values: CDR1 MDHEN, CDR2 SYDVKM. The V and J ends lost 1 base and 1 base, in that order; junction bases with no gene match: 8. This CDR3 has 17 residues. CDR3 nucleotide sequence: TGTGCCAGCAGTTTATTGGGGACAGGTCCGGGGAACACTGAAGCTTTCTTT. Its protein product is CASSLLGTGPGNTEAFF.

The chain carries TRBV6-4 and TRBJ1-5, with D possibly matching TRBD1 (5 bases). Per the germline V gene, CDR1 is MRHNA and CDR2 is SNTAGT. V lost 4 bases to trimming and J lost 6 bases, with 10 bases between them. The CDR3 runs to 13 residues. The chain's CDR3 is CASSVQGGQPQHF. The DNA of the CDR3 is TGTGCCAGCAGTGTTCAGGGAGGTCAGCCCCAGCATTTT.

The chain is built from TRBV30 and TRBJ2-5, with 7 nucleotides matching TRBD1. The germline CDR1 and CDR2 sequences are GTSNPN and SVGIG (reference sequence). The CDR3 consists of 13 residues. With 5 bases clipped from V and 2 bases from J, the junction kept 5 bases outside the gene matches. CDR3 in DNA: TGTGCCTGGGGTCTGGGACAGCAAGAGACCCAGTACTTC. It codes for CAWGLGQQETQYF.

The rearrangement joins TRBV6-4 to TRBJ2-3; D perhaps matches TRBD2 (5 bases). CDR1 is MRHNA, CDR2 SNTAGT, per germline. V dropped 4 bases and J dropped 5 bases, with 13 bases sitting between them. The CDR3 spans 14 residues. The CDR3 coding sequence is TGTGCCAGCAGTGTTGAACTAGACGGAGATACGCAGTATTTT. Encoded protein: CASSVELDGDTQYF.

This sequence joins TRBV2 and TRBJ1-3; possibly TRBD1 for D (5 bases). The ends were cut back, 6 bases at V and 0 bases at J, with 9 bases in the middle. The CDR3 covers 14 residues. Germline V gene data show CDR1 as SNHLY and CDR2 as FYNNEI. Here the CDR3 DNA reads TGTGCCAGCAGAGGGGCCCTCTCTGGAAACACCATATATTTT. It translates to CASRGALSGNTIYF.

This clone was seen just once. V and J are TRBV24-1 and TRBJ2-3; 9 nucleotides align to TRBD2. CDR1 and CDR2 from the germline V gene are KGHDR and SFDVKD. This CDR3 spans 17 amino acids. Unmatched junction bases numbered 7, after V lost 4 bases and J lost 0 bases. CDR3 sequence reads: CATSDPLAGTSTDTQYF. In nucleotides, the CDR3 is TGTGCCACCAGTGACCCACTAGCGGGTACTAGCACAGATACGCAGTATTTT.

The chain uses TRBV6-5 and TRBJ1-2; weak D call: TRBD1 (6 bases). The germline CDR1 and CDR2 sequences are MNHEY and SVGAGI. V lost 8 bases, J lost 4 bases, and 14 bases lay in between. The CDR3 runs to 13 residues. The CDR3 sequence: CASEQGPSYGYTF. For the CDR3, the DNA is TGTGCCAGCGAACAGGGCCCTAGCTATGGCTACACCTTC.

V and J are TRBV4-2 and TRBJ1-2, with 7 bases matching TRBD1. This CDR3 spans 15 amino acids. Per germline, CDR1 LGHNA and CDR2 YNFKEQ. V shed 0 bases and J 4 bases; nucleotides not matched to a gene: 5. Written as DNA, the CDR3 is TGTGCCAGCAGCCAAGATCCTGACAGGGTCTATGGCTACACCTTC. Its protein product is CASSQDPDRVYGYTF.

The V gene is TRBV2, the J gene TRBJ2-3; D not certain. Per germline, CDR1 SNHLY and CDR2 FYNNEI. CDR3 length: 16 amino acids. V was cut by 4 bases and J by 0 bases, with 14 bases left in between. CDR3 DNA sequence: TGTGCCAGCAGTGCCCTCGAAGCCTCTAGCACAGATACGCAGTATTTT. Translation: CASSALEASSTDTQYF.

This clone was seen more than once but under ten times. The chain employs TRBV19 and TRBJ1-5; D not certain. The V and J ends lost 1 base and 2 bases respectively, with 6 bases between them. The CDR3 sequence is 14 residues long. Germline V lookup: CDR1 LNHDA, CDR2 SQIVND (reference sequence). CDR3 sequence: CASSIVTGNQPQHF. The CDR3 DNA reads TGTGCCAGTAGTATAGTGACTGGCAATCAGCCCCAGCATTTT.

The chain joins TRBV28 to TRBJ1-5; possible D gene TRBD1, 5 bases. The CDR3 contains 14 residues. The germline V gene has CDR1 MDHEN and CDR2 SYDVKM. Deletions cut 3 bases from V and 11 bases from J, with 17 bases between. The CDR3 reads CASSLGLPALAQHF. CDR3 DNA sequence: TGTGCCAGCAGTTTGGGACTGCCGGCGTTGGCCCAGCATTTT.

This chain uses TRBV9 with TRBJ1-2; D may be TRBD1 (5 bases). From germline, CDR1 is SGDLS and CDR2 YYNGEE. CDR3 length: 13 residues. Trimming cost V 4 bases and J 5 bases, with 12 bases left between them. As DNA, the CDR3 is TGTGCCAGCAGCCTAGACAGACTATATGGCTACACCTTC. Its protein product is CASSLDRLYGYTF.

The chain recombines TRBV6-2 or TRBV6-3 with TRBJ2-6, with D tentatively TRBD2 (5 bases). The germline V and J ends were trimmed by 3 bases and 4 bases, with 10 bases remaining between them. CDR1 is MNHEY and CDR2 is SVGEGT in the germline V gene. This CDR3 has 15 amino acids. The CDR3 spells CASSYEGSGANVLTF. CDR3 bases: TGTGCCAGCAGTTATGAGGGATCCGGGGCCAACGTCCTGACTTTC.

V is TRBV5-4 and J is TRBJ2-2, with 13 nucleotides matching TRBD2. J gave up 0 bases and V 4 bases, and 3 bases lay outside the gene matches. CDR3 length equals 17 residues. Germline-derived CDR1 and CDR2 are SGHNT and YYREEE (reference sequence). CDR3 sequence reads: CASSRGTSGANTGELFF. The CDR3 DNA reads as TGTGCCAGCAGCCGAGGGACTAGCGGGGCGAACACCGGGGAGCTGTTTTTT.

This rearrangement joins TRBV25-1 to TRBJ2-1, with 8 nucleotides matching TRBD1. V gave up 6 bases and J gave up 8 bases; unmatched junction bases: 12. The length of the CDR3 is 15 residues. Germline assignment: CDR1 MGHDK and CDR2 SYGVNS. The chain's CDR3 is CASREMDRVGYEQFF. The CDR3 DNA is TGTGCCAGCAGAGAAATGGACAGGGTTGGCTATGAGCAGTTCTTC.

Written as DNA, the CDR3 is TGTGCCAGCAGCCTTAGGACAGGAGGGGTCAATCAGCCCCAGCATTTT. It codes for CASSLRTGGVNQPQHF. The chain uses TRBV5-8 and TRBJ1-5; TRBD1 aligns across 7 bases. Unmatched junction bases numbered 10, after V lost 4 bases and J lost 3 bases. Per germline, CDR1 SGHTS and CDR2 YDEGEE. The CDR3 covers 16 residues.

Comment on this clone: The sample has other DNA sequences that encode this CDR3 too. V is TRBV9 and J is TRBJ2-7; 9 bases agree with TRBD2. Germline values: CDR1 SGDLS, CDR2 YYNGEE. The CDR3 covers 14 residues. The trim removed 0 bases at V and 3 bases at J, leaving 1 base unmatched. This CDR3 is CASSVGRGGYEQYF. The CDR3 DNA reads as TGTGCCAGCAGCGTAGGGCGGGGGGGCTACGAGCAGTACTTC.